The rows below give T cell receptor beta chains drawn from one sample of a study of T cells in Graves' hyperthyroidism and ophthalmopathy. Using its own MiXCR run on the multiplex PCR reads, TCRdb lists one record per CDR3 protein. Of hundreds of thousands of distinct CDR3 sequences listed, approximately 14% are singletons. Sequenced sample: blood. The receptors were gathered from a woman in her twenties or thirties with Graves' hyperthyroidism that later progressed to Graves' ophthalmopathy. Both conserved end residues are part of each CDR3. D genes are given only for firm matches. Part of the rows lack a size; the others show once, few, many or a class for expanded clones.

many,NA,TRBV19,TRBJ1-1,TGTGCCAGTAGGACCACCGGGACAATCACCATAGGGATGAACACTGAAGCTTTCTTT,CASRTTGTITIGMNTEAFF
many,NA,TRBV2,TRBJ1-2,TGTGCCAGCTCCGTCTTCCAGGGAAATGATGGCTACACCTTC,CASSVFQGNDGYTF
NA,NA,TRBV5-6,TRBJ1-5,TGTGTCGGCTGGAAAAGGACGGGTAGCAATCAGCCCCAGCATTTT,CVGWKRTGSNQPQHF
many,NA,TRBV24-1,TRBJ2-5,TGTGCCACCAGTGATTACGATCACCGGGAGCAAGAGACCCAGTACTTC,CATSDYDHREQETQYF
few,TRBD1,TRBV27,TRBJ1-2,TGTGCCAGCAGTTCCTCTCGGACAGGGGGCGGCTCCTATGGCTACACCTTC,CASSSSRTGGGSYGYTF
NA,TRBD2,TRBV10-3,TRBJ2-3,TGTGCCATCAGTGAGTCCGGGACTAGCGGGACAGATACGCAGTATTTT,CAISESGTSGTDTQYF
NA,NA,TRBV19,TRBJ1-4,TGTGCCAGTAGTACTCAGGGAAATGAAAAACTGTTTTTT,CASSTQGNEKLFF
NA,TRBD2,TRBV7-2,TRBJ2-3,TGTGCCAGCAGCTTACACCGCCCCGGGGCTAGCGGGAGGGAGGGGGATACGCAGTATTTT,CASSLHRPGASGREGDTQYF
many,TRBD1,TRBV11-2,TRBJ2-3,TGTGCCAGCAGCTCGGGACAGGGACTTTTCACAGATACGCAGTATTTT,CASSSGQGLFTDTQYF
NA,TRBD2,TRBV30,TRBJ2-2,TGTGCCTGGAACCCGATGGGGGGGTACGCCGGGGAGCTGTTTTTT,CAWNPMGGYAGELFF
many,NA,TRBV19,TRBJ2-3,TGTGCCAGTAGTATGGCGGGCAGGGCCTCAGATACGCAGTATTTT,CASSMAGRASDTQYF
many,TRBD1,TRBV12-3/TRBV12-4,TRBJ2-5,TGTGCCAGCAGTTCAGGGACAGGGGTGGAGACCCAGTACTTC,CASSSGTGVETQYF
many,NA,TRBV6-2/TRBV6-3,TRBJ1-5,TGTGCCAGCAAACAGGGAGGGCGTCAGCCCCAGCATTTT,CASKQGGRQPQHF
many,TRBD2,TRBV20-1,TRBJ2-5,TGCAGTGCTAGCCCTGGGACTAGCGGGAGGGGAGAGACCCAGTACTTC,CSASPGTSGRGETQYF
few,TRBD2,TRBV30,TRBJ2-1,TGTGCCTGGAGTAACGGGACTAGTCCCCACAATGAGCAGTTCTTC,CAWSNGTSPHNEQFF
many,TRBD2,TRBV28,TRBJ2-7,TGTGCCAGCAGTCGCCACCTAGCGGTTAGCTCCTACGAGCAGTACTTC,CASSRHLAVSSYEQYF
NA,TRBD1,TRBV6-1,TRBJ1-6,TGTGCCAGCAGGACCCAGACCCTGACAGGGGGAAATTCACCCCTCCACTTT,CASRTQTLTGGNSPLHF
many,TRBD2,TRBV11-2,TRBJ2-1,TGTGCCAGCAGCGCGACTAGCGGTTCCTACAATGAGCAGTTCTTC,CASSATSGSYNEQFF
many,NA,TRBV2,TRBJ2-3,TGTGCCAGCAGTGATCCCTCCCGGACAGAGACGCGGTATTTT,CASSDPSRTETRYF
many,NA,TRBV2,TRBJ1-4,TGTGCCAGCAGTGAAGCGATAACCCTTGGAAAACTGTTTTTT,CASSEAITLGKLFF
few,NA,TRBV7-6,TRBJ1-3,TGTGCCAGCAGCTTAGAGACGGGAAACACCATATATTTT,CASSLETGNTIYF
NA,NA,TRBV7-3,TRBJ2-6,TGTGCCAGCAGCTTAACCCCTACCCCGTACAGGGCAGGGGCCAACGTCCTGACTTTC,CASSLTPTPYRAGANVLTF
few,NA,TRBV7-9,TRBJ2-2,TGTGCCAGCAGCTTAGATGGGACTCCGAACACCGGGGAGCTGTTTTTT,CASSLDGTPNTGELFF
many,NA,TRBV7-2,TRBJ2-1,TGTGCCAGCAGCTTAGAACGGGGGGCCAAAAATAACAATGAGCAGTTCTTC,CASSLERGAKNNNEQFF
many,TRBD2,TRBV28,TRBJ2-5,TGTGCCAGCAGTTTACGGAGCGGGAGCTTACAAGAGACCCAGTACTTC,CASSLRSGSLQETQYF
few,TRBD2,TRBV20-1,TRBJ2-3,TGCAGTGCTAGAGATCTGGTGGGAGGGCCTACAGATACGCAGTATTTT,CSARDLVGGPTDTQYF
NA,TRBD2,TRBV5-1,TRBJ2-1,TGCGCCAGCAGCTTGTTGGGGGAGGGGAATTTTGAGCAGTTCTTC,CASSLLGEGNFEQFF
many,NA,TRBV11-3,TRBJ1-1,TGTGCCAGCAGCATCATAGGGACCGACACTGAAGCTTTCTTT,CASSIIGTDTEAFF
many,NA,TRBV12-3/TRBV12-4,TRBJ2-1,TGTGCCAGCAGTTTAGCGGCCTCCTACAATGAGCAGTTCTTC,CASSLAASYNEQFF
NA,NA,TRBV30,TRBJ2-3,TGTGCCTGGATCGTCCGTAGCACAGATACGCAGTATTTT,CAWIVRSTDTQYF
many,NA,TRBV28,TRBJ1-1,TGTGCCAGCAGTTTAGATGGGGACAACACTGAAGCTTTCTTT,CASSLDGDNTEAFF
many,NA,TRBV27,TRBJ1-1,TGTGCCAGCAGTTTATCGACGACGATCTCTGAAGCTTTCTTT,CASSLSTTISEAFF
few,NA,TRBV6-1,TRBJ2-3,TGTGCCAGCAGTGAATTTGGACCCGCTGGCACAGATACGCAGTATTTT,CASSEFGPAGTDTQYF
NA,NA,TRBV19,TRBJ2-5,TGTGCCAGTGCGACAGGATTTGTGGAGACCCAGTACTTC,CASATGFVETQYF
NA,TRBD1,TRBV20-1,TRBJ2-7,TGCAGTGCTAGAGGCGACAGGGGTGCGACCGAGCAGTACTTC,CSARGDRGATEQYF
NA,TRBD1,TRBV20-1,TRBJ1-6,TGCAGTGCTAGGGAAGACAGGGGAAATTCACCCCTCCACTTT,CSAREDRGNSPLHF
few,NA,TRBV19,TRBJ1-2,TGTGCCAGTTTCCCCGCGCCCAACGGGGGCTACACCTTC,CASFPAPNGGYTF
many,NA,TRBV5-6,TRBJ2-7,TGTGCCAGCAGCTTGGTGGGGGATTACGAGCAGTACTTC,CASSLVGDYEQYF
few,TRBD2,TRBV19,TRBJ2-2,TGTGCCAGTAGTTTTTTTATTTTCCGGGGCGGGAGGTCGAACACCGGGGAGCTGTTTTTT,CASSFFIFRGGRSNTGELFF
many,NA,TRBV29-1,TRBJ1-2,TGCAGCGTTGAATCCAGCTATGGCTACACCTTC,CSVESSYGYTF
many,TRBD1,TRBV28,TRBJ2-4,TGTGCCAGCAGTTGGACAGGGAATTCGAACATTCAGTACTTC,CASSWTGNSNIQYF
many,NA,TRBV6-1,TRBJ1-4,TGTGCCAGCATGGTGGGGGCATCTGAAAAACTGTTTTTT,CASMVGASEKLFF
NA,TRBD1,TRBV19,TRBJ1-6,TGTGCCAGCGCCCGAAATACAGGGGTAGTAAGTTCACCCCTCCACTTT,CASARNTGVVSSPLHF
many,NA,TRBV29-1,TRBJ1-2,TGCAGCGTGTTGGACGGGACCCACCTTGGCTACACCTTC,CSVLDGTHLGYTF
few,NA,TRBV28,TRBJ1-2,TGTGCCAGCAGGCAACCGGGACGGACAGACACCTTC,CASRQPGRTDTF
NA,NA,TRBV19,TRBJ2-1,TGTGCCAGTAGTATCGGGGGCGCTTTTAATGAGCAGTTCTTC,CASSIGGAFNEQFF
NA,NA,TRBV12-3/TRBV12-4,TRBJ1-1,TGTGCCAGCACCTCGGGGGGGCGCGTAGCTTTCTTT,CASTSGGRVAFF
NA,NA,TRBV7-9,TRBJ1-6,TGTGCCAGCAGCCTAGATACCTCGGGGGCTTCACCCCTCCACTTT,CASSLDTSGASPLHF
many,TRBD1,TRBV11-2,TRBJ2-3,TGTGCCAGCAGCTCCTCACACCGGGACAGGGGGCTAGCGGGAAACACAGATACGCAGTATTTT,CASSSSHRDRGLAGNTDTQYF